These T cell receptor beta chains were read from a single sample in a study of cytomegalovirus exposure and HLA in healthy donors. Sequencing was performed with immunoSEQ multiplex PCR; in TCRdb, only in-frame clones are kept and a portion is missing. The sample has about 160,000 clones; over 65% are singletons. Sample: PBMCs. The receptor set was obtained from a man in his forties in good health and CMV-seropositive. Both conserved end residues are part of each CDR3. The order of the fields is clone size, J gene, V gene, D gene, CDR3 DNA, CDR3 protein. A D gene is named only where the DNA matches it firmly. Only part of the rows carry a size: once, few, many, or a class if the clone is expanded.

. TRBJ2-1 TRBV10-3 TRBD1 TGTGCCATCAGCGGACAGGGCAGGAATGAGCAGTTCTTC CAISGQGRNEQFF
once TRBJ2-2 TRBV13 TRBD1 TGTGCCAGCAGAAGGGGGCAGGGCGGGGAGCTGTTTTTT CASRRGQGGELFF
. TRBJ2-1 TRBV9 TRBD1 TGTGCCAGCAGCGTAGGATTACCGGGACAGGGGGCTAATGAGCAGTTCTTC CASSVGLPGQGANEQFF
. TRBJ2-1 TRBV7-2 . TGTGCCAGCAGCTTAGCTGGGGGCGATGAGCAGTTCTTC CASSLAGGDEQFF
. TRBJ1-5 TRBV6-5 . TGTGCCAGCAGGGGGGGAGGGGGCAATCAGCCCCAGCATTTT CASRGGGGNQPQHF
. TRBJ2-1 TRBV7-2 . TGTGCCAGCAGACTAGCAGGTTCCTACAATGAGCAGTTCTTC CASRLAGSYNEQFF
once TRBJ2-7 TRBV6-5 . TGTGCCAGCAGATCCGTGGGCGAGCAGTACTTC CASRSVGEQYF
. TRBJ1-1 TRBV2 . TGTGCCAGCAGTGGCTGGACAGCTGAAGCTTTCTTT CASSGWTAEAFF
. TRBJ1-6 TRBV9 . TGTGCCAGCAGCGTAGGGGTGGGTTCCGGAGGCAATTCACCCCTCCACTTT CASSVGVGSGGNSPLHF
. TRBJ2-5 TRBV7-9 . TGTTCCAGCAGCTTGTTAGTCGAGACCCAGTACTTC CSSSLLVETQYF
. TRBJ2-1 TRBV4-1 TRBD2 TGCGCCAGCAGCCAGCCGGGACTAGCGGTTTACAATGAGCAGTTCTTC CASSQPGLAVYNEQFF
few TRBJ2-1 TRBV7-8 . TGTGCCAGCACCTTAGGAGGAGAGCAGTTCTTC CASTLGGEQFF
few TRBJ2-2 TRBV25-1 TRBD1 TGTGCCAGCAGTGAGGACAGGGGTGGGACCGGGGAGCTGTTTTTT CASSEDRGGTGELFF
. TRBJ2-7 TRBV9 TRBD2 TGTGCCAGCAGCGCCCAGGGAGGGTCCTACGAGCAGTACTTC CASSAQGGSYEQYF
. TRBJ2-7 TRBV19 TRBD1 TGTGCCAGTAGTATTGGGGCAGGGGGCTCCTACGAGCAGTACTTC CASSIGAGGSYEQYF
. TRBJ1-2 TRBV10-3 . TGTGCCATCAGTGAGTCCCTTGGCGGGGGGCGATTAATTGGCTACACCTTC CAISESLGGGRLIGYTF
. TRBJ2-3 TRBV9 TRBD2 TGTGCCAGCAGCGCCGGGGGGACAGATACGCAGTATTTT CASSAGGTDTQYF
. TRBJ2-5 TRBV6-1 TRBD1 TGTGCCAGCAGTGAAATTTTTGGGACAGGGGCCGAGACCCAGTACTTC CASSEIFGTGAETQYF
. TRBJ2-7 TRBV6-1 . TGTGCCAGCAGTGAAGCGCAGGGCAGCCCCTACGAGCAGTACTTC CASSEAQGSPYEQYF
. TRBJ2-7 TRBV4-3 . TGCGCCAGCAGCCAGGGCACTCGCTCTTACGAGCAGTACTTC CASSQGTRSYEQYF
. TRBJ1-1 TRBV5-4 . TGTGCCAGCAGCCAAGCGGTGAACACTGAAGCTTTCTTT CASSQAVNTEAFF
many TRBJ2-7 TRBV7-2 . TGTGCCAGCAGTTCGACAGGCGATAGCTCCTACGAGCAGTACTTC CASSSTGDSSYEQYF
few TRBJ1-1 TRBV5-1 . TGCGCCAGCCGTATACAGGGACAGAACACTGAAGCTTTCTTT CASRIQGQNTEAFF
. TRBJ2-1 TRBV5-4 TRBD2 TGTGCCAGCAGCCTAGATAGCGGGGGGTATAATGAGCAGTTCTTC CASSLDSGGYNEQFF
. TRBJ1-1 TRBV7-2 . TGTGCCAGCAGCCAGATTTCCCCCGACACTGAAGCTTTCTTT CASSQISPDTEAFF
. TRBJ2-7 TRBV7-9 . TGTGCCAGCAGCTTTAGAGGTGGATCCTACGAGCAGTACTTC CASSFRGGSYEQYF
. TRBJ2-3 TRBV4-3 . TGCGCCAGCAGCCAAGTGGGGGGGGGCCCACCCTTAGATACGCAGTATTTT CASSQVGGGPPLDTQYF
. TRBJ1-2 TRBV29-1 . TGCAGCGTCGGGCGGGGGCCTGGCGACTATGGCTACACCTTC CSVGRGPGDYGYTF
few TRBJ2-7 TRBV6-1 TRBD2 TGTGCCATCCACCGGGAGGGGGGCGAGCAGTACTTC CAIHREGGEQYF
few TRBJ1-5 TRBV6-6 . TGTGCCAGCAGTCGCACAACCCCCAGGGTGGCTCAGCCCCAGCATTTT CASSRTTPRVAQPQHF
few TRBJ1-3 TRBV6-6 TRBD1 TGTGCCAGCAGTTATTCGACAGGGGCCGGAAACACCATATATTTT CASSYSTGAGNTIYF